The 26 T cell receptor beta chains listed next were all sequenced from one sample in a study of cytomegalovirus exposure and HLA in healthy donors. Use of 60 Vbeta and 13 Jbeta primers characterized the PCR. Method: immunoSEQ multiplex PCR; TCRdb's copy keeps in-frame clones and lacks some. The profile shows about 120,000 clones, roughly 83% of them singletons. The sequenced sample consisted of PBMCs. The receptors were sampled from a man aged 30 to 39 in good health and CMV-seropositive.

The chain uses TRBV14 and TRBJ1-2, with D unresolved. With 1 base removed from V and 1 base from J, the gap between germline ends came to 10 bases. The CDR3 spans 15 residues. Germline V gene data show CDR1 as SGHDN and CDR2 as FVKESK. CDR3 region: CASSQVRGFNYGYTF. The CDR3 coding sequence is TGTGCCAGCAGCCAAGTCCGAGGGTTTAACTATGGCTACACCTTC.

The DNA for the CDR3 is TGTGCCAGCAGCTCCTACAGGGGCTCCTACAATGAGCAGTTCTTC. It yields the protein CASSSYRGSYNEQFF. The chain combines TRBV11-2 with TRBJ2-1; 7 bases fit TRBD1. The trim removed 4 bases at V and 0 bases at J, leaving 3 bases unmatched. The CDR3 runs to 15 residues. Germline values: CDR1 SGHAT, CDR2 FQNNGV.

This clone was seen more than once but under ten times. The chain has TRBV4-3 and TRBJ1-5; D is uncertain. The germline V and J ends were trimmed by 0 bases and 7 bases, with 7 bases remaining between them. Germline V lookup: CDR1 LGHNA, CDR2 YSLEER. The CDR3 extends over 13 amino acids. As DNA, the CDR3 is TGCGCCAGCAGCCAAGAACGGGGACAGCCCCAGCATTTT. Its protein is CASSQERGQPQHF.

Only a few counts were recorded for this clone. J is TRBJ1-3 and V is TRBV28; no clear D. This CDR3 region has 15 residues. V lost 6 bases and J lost 0, with 12 bases in between. CDR1 MDHEN and CDR2 SYDVKM come from the germline V gene. Here the CDR3 DNA reads TGTGCCAGCAGAGGCGCATCAGGCTCTGGAAACACCATATATTTT. Residues: CASRGASGSGNTIYF.

To note about this clone: An end of the junction does not agree with germline; a read error may underlie this. The CDR3 reads CSSSTGQGRATNEKLFF. The CDR3 nucleotides are TGTTCCAGCAGCACGGGACAGGGCCGGGCGACTAATGAAAAACTGTTTTTT. This rearrangement joins TRBV7-9 to TRBJ1-4; TRBD1 matches at 9 bases. This CDR3 spans 17 amino acids. From germline, CDR1 is SEHNR and CDR2 FQNEAQ (reference sequence). Full variable domain (remainder filled in from reference TRBV7-9 and TRBJ1-4): DTGVSQNPRHKITKRGQNVTFRCDPISEHNRLYWYRQTLGQGPEFLTYFQNEAQLEKSRLLSDRFSAERPKGSFSTLEIQRTEQGDSAMYLCSSSTGQGRATNEKLFFGSGTQLSVL.

This clone was detected only once. V is TRBV9 and J is TRBJ2-2, with D tentatively TRBD1 (5 bases). Trimming removed 2 bases at V and 5 bases at J, with 19 bases between. Germline CDR1 and CDR2: SGDLS and YYNGEE. The CDR3 loop spans 17 amino acids. This chain's CDR3 is CASSVRLFGAGTGELFF. As DNA, the CDR3 is TGTGCCAGCAGCGTGCGGCTCTTTGGGGCAGGGACCGGGGAGCTGTTTTTT.

Concerning this clone itself: This same CDR3 is encoded by further DNA sequences in the sample. J is TRBJ2-5 and V is TRBV2; D is perhaps TRBD1 (5 bases). The CDR3 sequence is 12 residues long. V was shortened by 3 bases and J by 5 bases, with 7 bases between the two germline ends. Germline CDR1 is SNHLY and CDR2 is FYNNEI. Here the CDR3 reads CASSEGRETQYF. DNA for the CDR3: TGTGCCAGCAGTGAGGGGCGGGAGACCCAGTACTTC. Full variable domain (remainder filled in from reference TRBV2 and TRBJ2-5): EPEVTQTPSHQVTQMGQEVILRCVPISNHLYFYWYRQILGQKVEFLVSFYNNEISEKSEIFDDQFSVERPDGSNFTLKIRSTKLEDSAMYFCASSEGRETQYFGPGTRLLVL.

The chain joins TRBV7-2 to TRBJ1-3; D possibly corresponds to TRBD1 (5 bases). In germline, CDR1 is SGHTA, CDR2 FQGNSA. The CDR3 extends over 13 amino acids. V was trimmed by 5 bases and J by 2 bases, leaving 7 bases between them. CDR3 region: CASSPGPGNTIYF. The CDR3 DNA reads TGTGCCAGCAGCCCAGGGCCTGGAAACACCATATATTTT.

The CDR3 DNA reads TGTGCCAGCAGCCAAGCCGCCTCCTCGGGACAGCTGAACACTGAAGCTTTCTTT. Protein sequence: CASSQAASSGQLNTEAFF. The genes are TRBV4-2 and TRBJ1-1; TRBD1 matches at 7 bases. V lost 1 base and J lost 0; bases outside the gene matches: 11. The CDR3 runs to 18 residues. Germline V gives CDR1 LGHNA, CDR2 YNFKEQ.

This rearrangement joins TRBV27 to TRBJ2-7, with a tentative D call TRBD2 (6 bases). CDR1 is MNHEY, CDR2 SMNVEV, per germline (reference sequence). Between the trimmed V and J ends, which lost 1 base and 5 bases, there was a span of 15 bases. The CDR3 runs 15 residues. The CDR3 nucleotides read TGTGCCAGCAGTTTATTCTCCCGGGAGAGGCACGAGCAGTACTTC. This translates into CASSLFSRERHEQYF.

The chain is built from TRBV14 and TRBJ2-7; TRBD2 matches 10 bases. V lost 0 bases to trimming and J lost 4 bases; unmatched junction nucleotides: 15. CDR3 length equals 19 residues. Germline V gives CDR1 SGHDN, CDR2 FVKESK. The CDR3 region has the DNA TGTGCCAGCAGCCAAGATCGGCTAGCGGGGGCCTCCGGGACTTACGAGCAGTACTTC. The encoded protein is CASSQDRLAGASGTYEQYF. The complete variable domain, with remaining parts taken from reference TRBV14 and TRBJ2-7, reads EAGVTQFPSHSVIEKGQTVTLRCDPISGHDNLYWYRRVMGKEIKFLLHFVKESKQDESGMPNNRFLAERTGGTYSTLKVQPAELEDSGVYFCASSQDRLAGASGTYEQYFGPGTRLTVT.

The gene calls are TRBV6-5 and TRBJ2-5; 8 bases line up with TRBD2. Germline lookup yields CDR1 MNHEY and CDR2 SVGAGI. The CDR3 is 13 amino acids. Trimming took 6 bases from V and 5 from J; bases not matched to a gene: 5. The CDR3 DNA reads TGTGCCAGCAGGAATAGCGGGAAGGAGACCCAGTACTTC. Residues: CASRNSGKETQYF.

This clone was picked up one time. This sequence joins TRBV5-4 and TRBJ2-7, with D tentatively TRBD1 (5 bases). V was pared by 0 bases and J by 2 bases, with 9 bases between. The CDR3 sequence is 14 residues long. Germline lookup yields CDR1 SGHNT and CDR2 YYREEE (reference sequence). DNA for the CDR3: TGTGCCAGCAGCTTGGGGCAGGGCGCCTACGAGCAGTACTTC. Amino acids: CASSLGQGAYEQYF.

This chain uses TRBV7-9 with TRBJ2-1, with TRBD2 matching over 11 bases. There are 17 residues in the CDR3. V was pared by 4 bases and J by 2 bases, with 7 bases of the junction left unmatched. CDR1 and CDR2 (germline): SEHNR, FQNEAQ (reference sequence). This CDR3 is CASSWILAGGAYNEQFF. The DNA for the CDR3 is TGTGCCAGCAGCTGGATCTTAGCGGGGGGGGCCTACAATGAGCAGTTCTTC.

The V gene is TRBV19, the J gene TRBJ2-2; tentatively, D is TRBD1 (7 bases). Germline V gene data show CDR1 as LNHDA and CDR2 as SQIVND (reference sequence). V lost 4 bases and J lost 1, with 10 bases in between. The CDR3 spans 15 residues. The CDR3 is CASSRQGLNTGELFF. DNA of the CDR3: TGTGCCAGTAGTAGACAGGGACTGAACACCGGGGAGCTGTTTTTT.

Here the CDR3 DNA reads TGTGCCAGCCCACCCCCCGGGGGGGAAAGGTATGGCTACACCTTC. Its translation: CASPPPGGERYGYTF. This chain uses TRBV6-4 with TRBJ1-2; perhaps TRBD1 as D (5 bases). Per germline, CDR1 MRHNA and CDR2 SNTAGT. Trimming took off 8 bases at V and 5 bases at J, with 21 bases between the two ends. The CDR3 consists of 15 residues.

The chain employs TRBV27 and TRBJ1-2; 8 positions agree with TRBD1. V lost 6 bases and J lost 4; bases outside the gene matches: 7. The CDR3 totals 14 residues. Germline CDR1 and CDR2: MNHEY and SMNVEV (reference sequence). DNA for the CDR3: TGTGCCAGCAGATATCAGGGGGCGGCCTATGGCTACACCTTC. Translating gives CASRYQGAAYGYTF.

V usage is TRBV5-1 and J usage is TRBJ2-3; no reliable D call. CDR1 and CDR2 from the germline V gene are SGHRS and YFSETQ. This CDR3 spans 15 amino acids. The V end was cut by 2 bases, the J end by 0 bases, with 10 bases between. CDR3 bases: TGCGCCAGCAGCTTTGGCCTAGAGAGCACAGATACGCAGTATTTT. Translation gives CASSFGLESTDTQYF.

Here the CDR3 reads CASSVMASVADTQYF. CDR3 bases: TGTGCCAGCAGCGTCATGGCTAGCGTTGCAGATACGCAGTATTTT. The chain uses TRBV9 and TRBJ2-3; perhaps TRBD2 as D (6 bases). There are 15 residues in the CDR3. Germline V gives CDR1 SGDLS, CDR2 YYNGEE. V shed 2 bases and J shed 4 bases, with 14 bases lying between them.

This sequence joins TRBV6-1 and TRBJ1-3; 7 bases agree with TRBD1. The length of the CDR3 is 17 residues. Trimming cost V 4 bases and J 4 bases; bases outside gene matches: 13. Germline V lookup: CDR1 MNHNS, CDR2 SASEGT. The DNA of the CDR3 is TGTGCCAGCAGTGCATTACCCGGCAGGGGGAAGGGAAACACCATATATTTT. The encoded protein is CASSALPGRGKGNTIYF.

The V gene is TRBV4-2, the J gene TRBJ1-3; D is undetermined. Trimming took 3 bases from V and 4 from J, leaving 13 bases between them. Germline lookup yields CDR1 LGHNA and CDR2 YNFKEQ. This CDR3 is 15 amino acids long. The CDR3 protein is CASSQVQSQGNTIYF. The CDR3 DNA reads as TGTGCCAGCAGCCAGGTCCAGTCTCAAGGAAACACCATATATTTT.

A note on this clone: Sequence at one end of the junction differs from germline and may be a read error. V usage is TRBV5-1 and J usage is TRBJ2-6; a weak D match, TRBD1 (5 bases). The CDR3 runs 14 residues. CDR1 and CDR2 (germline): SGHRS, YFSETQ. The CDR3 coding sequence is TGCGCCAGCACCAGGTACTCTGGGGCCAACGGCCTGACTTTC. Protein sequence: CASTRYSGANGLTF. The whole variable domain, remainder taken from reference TRBV5-1 and TRBJ2-6, is KAGVTQTPRYLIKTRGQQVTLSCSPISGHRSVSWYQQTPGQGLQFLFEYFSETQRNKGNFPGRFSGRQFSNSRSEMNVSTLELGDSALYLCASTRYSGANGLTFGAGSRLTVL.

The rearrangement joins TRBV25-1 to TRBJ1-1, with unresolved D. Germline V gene lookup returns CDR1 MGHDK and CDR2 SYGVNS. Trimming shortened V by 1 base and J by 8 bases, and 17 bases separated the two germline ends. The CDR3 has 15 residues. In nucleotides, the CDR3 is TGTGCCAGCAGTGAATTAGGCAGTTCAGAGGAAGAAGCTTTCTTT. Amino acids: CASSELGSSEEEAFF.

V gene TRBV2 combines with J gene TRBJ1-1; 9 positions match TRBD1. Germline lookup yields CDR1 SNHLY and CDR2 FYNNEI. This CDR3 has 16 amino acids. V was clipped by 4 bases and J by 3 bases; unmatched bases: 9. The DNA for the CDR3 is TGTGCCAGCAGTGGGGACAGGGTGCCTTCGGACACTGAAGCTTTCTTT. This sequence encodes CASSGDRVPSDTEAFF.

The rearrangement joins TRBV7-2 to TRBJ2-3; perhaps TRBD2 as D (5 bases). CDR3 length: 14 amino acids. The germline V gene encodes CDR1 SGHTA and CDR2 FQGNSA. The V gene lost 5 bases and the J gene lost 0 bases, with 9 bases spanning the gap. CDR3 bases: TGTGCCAGCAGCCCACTAGAAAGCACAGATACGCAGTATTTT. Its protein is CASSPLESTDTQYF.

The chain uses TRBV27 and TRBJ2-1; possible D gene TRBD1, 5 bases. This CDR3 region has 16 residues. The germline V and J ends were trimmed by 2 bases and 3 bases, with 14 bases remaining between them. Germline V gene sequence: CDR1 MNHEY, CDR2 SMNVEV (reference sequence). CDR3 bases: TGTGCCAGCAGTTTAAACGGAGACGGACACTACAATGAGCAGTTCTTC. Its protein product is CASSLNGDGHYNEQFF.